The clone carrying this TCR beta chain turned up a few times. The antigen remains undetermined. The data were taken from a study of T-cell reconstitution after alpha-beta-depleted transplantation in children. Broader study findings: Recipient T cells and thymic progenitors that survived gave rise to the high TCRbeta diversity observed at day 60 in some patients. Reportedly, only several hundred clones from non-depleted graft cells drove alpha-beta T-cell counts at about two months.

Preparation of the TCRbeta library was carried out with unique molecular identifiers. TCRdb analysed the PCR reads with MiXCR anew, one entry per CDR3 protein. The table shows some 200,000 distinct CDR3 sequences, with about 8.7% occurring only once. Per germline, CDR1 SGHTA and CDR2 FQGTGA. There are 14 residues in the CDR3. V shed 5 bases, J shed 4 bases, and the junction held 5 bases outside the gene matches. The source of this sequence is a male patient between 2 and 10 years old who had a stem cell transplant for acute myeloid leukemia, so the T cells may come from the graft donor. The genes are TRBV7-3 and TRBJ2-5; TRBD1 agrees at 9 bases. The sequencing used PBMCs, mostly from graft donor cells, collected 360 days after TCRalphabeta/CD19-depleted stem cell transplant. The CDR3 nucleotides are TGTGCCAGCAGCCCAACAGGGGGCGGAGAGACCCAGTACTTC. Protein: CASSPTGGGETQYF.